This TCR beta chain originates from a study of cytomegalovirus exposure and HLA in healthy donors. Study summary: Sequencing of 180 million or so T cells in an earlier analysis found approximately 120 million unique TCR beta sequences. The study's findings and limits: Earlier analysis found most TCR beta V segments productive about 87% or about 30% of the time. Later on, an analysis found that several of the most significant clusters appeared to be linked to common viral pathogens, which included parvovirus B19. Some TCR beta chains (more than 150 of them) were listed as cytomegalovirus-associated.

Amplification used 60 Vbeta primers and 13 Jbeta primers. Measured with immunoSEQ multiplex PCR; TCRdb has only the in-frame clones, and not every one. The sample yields roughly 190,000 clones, around 85% seen once. This clone was seen only once. The antigen is undetermined. Germline assignment: CDR1 ENHRY and CDR2 SYGVKD. This CDR3 contains 17 residues. V was pared by 3 bases and J by 6 bases, with 22 bases between. Sequenced sample: PBMCs. This chain links TRBV10-3 with TRBJ2-3; tentative D call: TRBD2 (5 bases). The sequence derives from a young man in good health and CMV-seronegative. The CDR3 DNA follows: TGTGCCATCAGTGACCGCGGTCGGGGTGCTTCTGCGGATACGCAGTATTTT. This encodes CAISDRGRGASADTQYF.